These 26 T cell receptor beta chains came from one sample sequenced in a study of blood T cell repertoires in COVID-19 (dated by TCRdb to the early 2020s). Preparation of the library involved the immunoSEQ multiplex PCR assay. In its TCRdb copy, this immuneACCESS table keeps in-frame sequences only and misses some clones. Where compared with another copy, unresolved V genes explain less than half of these, and the others have no known cause. The sample yields roughly 150,000 clones; roughly 86% were counted once. The top ten hold around 2.7% of the sample. Sequences were obtained from peripheral blood. Receptors originate from a woman older than 75 with COVID-19, enrolled during active disease.

The chain is built from TRBV10-3 and TRBJ2-7; 9 nucleotides agree with TRBD2. The CDR3 runs 14 residues. After removal of 4 bases from V and 2 bases from J, the junction contained 3 bases not matched to a gene. Germline values: CDR1 ENHRY, CDR2 SYGVKD. This CDR3 is CAISGVAGAYEQYF. The CDR3 DNA is TGTGCCATCAGTGGGGTAGCGGGGGCCTACGAGCAGTACTTC.

This rearrangement joins TRBV19 to TRBJ1-5; TRBD1 matches at 7 bases. This CDR3 is 14 amino acids long. Trimming at V came to 7 bases and at J to 2 bases, leaving 5 bases not matched to a gene. CDR1 LNHDA and CDR2 SQIVND come from the germline V gene (reference sequence). The CDR3 coding sequence is TGTGCCAGTACCTTGGGACAGCGCAATCAGCCCCAGCATTTT. Amino acid sequence: CASTLGQRNQPQHF.

V gene TRBV2 combines with J gene TRBJ2-5, with 7 bases lining up with TRBD2. The V gene's germline CDR1 is SNHLY and CDR2 FYNNEI. The V segment lost 5 bases and the J segment 2 bases; nucleotides outside the gene matches: 5. The length of the CDR3 is 14 residues. DNA of the CDR3: TGTGCCAGCAGTCCCTTACTAGCGCAAGAGACCCAGTACTTC. Protein: CASSPLLAQETQYF.

The chain uses TRBV4-3 and TRBJ2-1; TRBD2 matches at 7 bases. This CDR3 comprises 15 residues. Trimming at V came to 4 bases and at J to 3 bases, leaving 6 bases not matched to a gene. The V gene's germline CDR1 is LGHNA and CDR2 YSLEER. This CDR3 is CASSRAASGYNEQFF. The DNA for the CDR3 is TGCGCCAGCAGCCGAGCGGCTAGCGGCTACAATGAGCAGTTCTTC.

This chain links TRBV19 with TRBJ2-5; 13 bases match TRBD2. V was clipped by 6 bases and J by 5 bases; unmatched bases: 6. This CDR3 region has 15 residues. The V gene's germline CDR1 is LNHDA and CDR2 SQIVND (reference sequence). The chain's CDR3 is CASSRGLAGAETQYF. In DNA form, the CDR3 reads TGTGCCAGTAGCCGTGGACTAGCGGGAGCCGAGACCCAGTACTTC.

The chain employs TRBV30 and TRBJ1-2, with TRBD1 identical over 10 bases. CDR1 GTSNPN and CDR2 SVGIG come from the germline V gene (reference sequence). The CDR3 consists of 15 residues. V trimming: 1 base; J trimming: 0 bases; junction bases outside the gene matches: 2. The CDR3 loop is CAWSAGQGPNYGYTF. As DNA, the CDR3 is TGTGCCTGGAGTGCGGGACAGGGGCCTAACTATGGCTACACCTTC.

V usage is TRBV5-1 and J usage is TRBJ2-7, with TRBD1 matching 8 bases. Losses at the gene ends were 0 bases for V and 4 bases for J; bases not matched to a gene: 9. CDR1 is SGHRS and CDR2 is YFSETQ in the germline V gene. The CDR3 length is 16 residues. DNA for the CDR3: TGCGCCAGCAGCTTGGTGGGGGGCAGGGGGCTATACGAGCAGTACTTC. It encodes CASSLVGGRGLYEQYF.

This clone was seen just once. The genes are TRBV19 and TRBJ1-2; perhaps TRBD1 as D (6 bases). The V gene's germline CDR1 is LNHDA and CDR2 SQIVND (reference sequence). This CDR3 region has 12 residues. V was shortened by 5 bases and J by 5 bases, with 9 bases between the two germline ends. As DNA, the CDR3 is TGTGCCAGTAGTCAGGGGTTATATGGCTACACCTTC. This codes for CASSQGLYGYTF.

DNA of the CDR3: TGTGCCAGCATCCGGGGAGGGACAGGGGACTACGAGCAGTACTTC. It yields the protein CASIRGGTGDYEQYF. This sequence joins TRBV7-2 and TRBJ2-7; 10 nucleotides align to TRBD1. With 7 bases clipped from V and 3 bases from J, the junction kept 9 bases outside the gene matches. Germline V gene data show CDR1 as SGHTA and CDR2 as FQGNSA. The CDR3 consists of 15 residues.

This clone occurred a few times. The rearrangement uses TRBV18 and TRBJ1-2; D gene uncertain. V shed 3 bases and J shed 4 bases, with 9 bases lying between them. The CDR3 sequence is 13 residues long. Per germline, CDR1 KGHSH and CDR2 LQKENI. The CDR3 coding sequence is TGTGCCAGCTCACCGCCTAGTAGCTATGGCTACACCTTC. Translating it yields CASSPPSSYGYTF.

This sequence joins TRBV19 and TRBJ2-1; 14 positions match TRBD2. The germline V gene encodes CDR1 LNHDA and CDR2 SQIVND (reference sequence). CDR3 length: 15 amino acids. The V segment lost 8 bases and the J segment 10 bases; nucleotides outside the gene matches: 10. The chain's CDR3 is CASAKGLAGVAEQFF. The CDR3 DNA sequence: TGTGCCAGTGCGAAGGGACTAGCGGGAGTGGCGGAGCAGTTCTTC.

This rearrangement joins TRBV28 to TRBJ2-5; no definite D call. The CDR3 has 14 amino acids. Germline V gene data show CDR1 as MDHEN and CDR2 as SYDVKM. Deletions cut 1 base from V and 0 bases from J, with 6 bases between. CDR3 region: CASSLLDNQETQYF. As DNA, the CDR3 is TGTGCCAGCAGTTTATTAGACAACCAAGAGACCCAGTACTTC.

The chain recombines TRBV5-1 with TRBJ2-1; the match to TRBD2 covers 7 bases. This CDR3 has 16 residues. From germline, CDR1 is SGHRS and CDR2 YFSETQ. V lost 0 bases and J lost 6; bases outside the gene matches: 9. The CDR3 is CASSLGSSGIINEQFF. The CDR3 region has the DNA TGCGCCAGCAGCTTGGGATCCAGCGGGATCATCAATGAGCAGTTCTTC.

The chain links TRBV5-1 to TRBJ1-2; 8 nucleotides line up with TRBD1. Trimming at V came to 4 bases and at J to 7 bases, leaving 6 bases not matched to a gene. Germline V gene data show CDR1 as SGHRS and CDR2 as YFSETQ. This CDR3 is built from 13 residues. The CDR3 loop reads CASSIQGAGGYTF. The CDR3 nucleotides are TGCGCCAGCAGCATCCAGGGGGCGGGTGGCTACACCTTC.

The CDR3 sequence is CASSSLGGTDNEQFF. CDR3 sequence (DNA): TGTGCCAGCAGCTCCTTAGGAGGGACAGACAATGAGCAGTTCTTC. The chain uses TRBV5-6 and TRBJ2-1; D may be TRBD1 (7 bases). Looked up from germline, CDR1 is SGHDT and CDR2 is YYEEEE. The CDR3 has 15 amino acids. The V end lost 3 bases, the J end lost 5 bases, and 15 bases lay between the germline ends. Looking up the rest from reference TRBV5-6 and TRBJ2-1 gives the full variable domain: DAGVTQSPTHLIKTRGQQVTLRCSPKSGHDTVSWYQQALGQGPQFIFQYYEEEERQRGNFPDRFSGHQFPNYSSELNVNALLLGDSALYLCASSSLGGTDNEQFFGPGTRLTVL.

V gene TRBV18 combines with J gene TRBJ2-3; perhaps TRBD1 as D (5 bases). The length of the CDR3 is 13 residues. Germline V gene lookup returns CDR1 KGHSH and CDR2 LQKENI. V was pared by 6 bases and J by 2 bases, with 9 bases between. CDR3 sequence: CASSPDNTDTQYF. In DNA form, the CDR3 reads TGTGCCAGCTCTCCGGACAACACAGATACGCAGTATTTT.

The V call is TRBV7-2, the J call TRBJ2-1, with 7 bases fitting TRBD1. The CDR3 sequence is 14 residues long. Germline V gene sequence: CDR1 SGHTA, CDR2 FQGNSA. With V trimmed by 4 bases and J by 6 bases, 6 bases remained unmatched. CDR3 sequence reads: CASSSQGFSNEQFF. The CDR3, as DNA: TGTGCCAGCAGCTCACAGGGGTTTAGCAATGAGCAGTTCTTC.

The CDR3 DNA follows: TGTGCCAGCAGTCTGGACAGGGGTGGTTACAATGAGCAGTTCTTC. It yields the protein CASSLDRGGYNEQFF. The chain couples TRBV7-2 to TRBJ2-1; 9 bases agree with TRBD1. V shed 6 bases, J shed 4 bases, and the junction held 7 bases outside the gene matches. CDR1 SGHTA and CDR2 FQGNSA come from the germline V gene. The length of the CDR3 is 15 residues.

The chain couples TRBV5-1 to TRBJ2-7; a weak D match, TRBD1 (5 bases). Between the trimmed V and J ends, which lost 1 base and 2 bases, there was a span of 10 bases. Germline V CDR1 and CDR2: SGHRS, YFSETQ. There are 14 residues in the CDR3. The CDR3 is CASSLFQGPYEQYF. In nucleotides, the CDR3 is TGCGCCAGCAGCTTGTTTCAGGGCCCCTACGAGCAGTACTTC.

The chain carries TRBV30 and TRBJ1-1; TRBD1 is a possible D gene (6 bases). CDR1 and CDR2 (germline): GTSNPN, SVGIG (reference sequence). The V gene lost 1 base and the J gene lost 1 base, with 19 bases spanning the gap. The CDR3 loop spans 17 amino acids. In nucleotides, the CDR3 is TGTGCCTGGAGTGGACCAGTTTTGGGACAAAAGAACACTGAAGCTTTCTTT. Encoded protein: CAWSGPVLGQKNTEAFF.

This rearrangement joins TRBV18 to TRBJ1-5; 10 bases agree with TRBD1. J lost 2 bases, V lost 3 bases, and 4 bases had no gene match. The CDR3 spans 16 residues. Germline CDR1 and CDR2: KGHSH and LQKENI. The CDR3 nucleotides read TGTGCCAGCTCACCGTCCGGGACAGGGGGCAATCAGCCCCAGCATTTT. This translates into CASSPSGTGGNQPQHF.

The gene calls are TRBV10-3 and TRBJ1-2, with D possibly TRBD1 on 5 matching bases. This CDR3 comprises 13 residues. The germline V gene has CDR1 ENHRY and CDR2 SYGVKD. Trimming removed 3 bases from V and 4 bases from J, with 9 bases in between. The CDR3 coding sequence is TGTGCCATCAGTGAACAGGTCCCCTATGGCTACACCTTC. It codes for CAISEQVPYGYTF.

The genes are TRBV18 and TRBJ2-4; D is undetermined. The CDR3 is made up of 15 amino acids. Germline lookup yields CDR1 KGHSH and CDR2 LQKENI. Trimming cost V 3 bases and J 8 bases, with 17 bases left between them. The chain's CDR3 is CASSPAPGAEYIQYF. The CDR3 coding sequence is TGTGCCAGCTCACCTGCCCCCGGAGCTGAGTACATTCAGTACTTC.

V gene TRBV5-8 combines with J gene TRBJ2-5; no firm D call. The CDR3 extends over 15 amino acids. The ends were cut back, 2 bases at V and 0 bases at J, with 11 bases in the middle. Germline V gene sequence: CDR1 SGHTS, CDR2 YDEGEE. The CDR3 DNA follows: TGTGCCAGCAGCTTACCCAGCGCAGACCAAGAGACCCAGTACTTC. This encodes CASSLPSADQETQYF.

This clone was observed a few times. The chain links TRBV25-1 to TRBJ1-2, with TRBD1 as a possible D gene (5 bases). Germline CDR1 MGHDK, CDR2 SYGVNS. This CDR3 has 15 amino acids. Trimming pared 2 bases from V and 7 bases from J, leaving 17 bases between. The CDR3 loop reads CASSENWGVYGGYTF. The DNA for the CDR3 is TGTGCCAGCAGTGAAAATTGGGGGGTTTACGGTGGCTACACCTTC.

The chain joins TRBV27 to TRBJ2-1, with TRBD2 identical over 9 bases. The germline CDR1 and CDR2 sequences are MNHEY and SMNVEV (reference sequence). This CDR3 spans 13 amino acids. V was clipped by 0 bases and J by 15 bases; unmatched bases: 6. CDR3 nucleotide sequence: TGTGCCAGCAGTTTATCTAGCGGGGGTATTCGGTTCTTC. Its translation is CASSLSSGGIRFF.